These T cell receptor beta chains were read from a single sample in a study of technical replicates of blood from several donors. This table comes from immunoSEQ multiplex PCR, and its TCRdb copy is limited to in-frame clones, with some not included. The sample lists about 83,000 clones, about 91% seen once, with about 0.39% in the top ten. The sample taken for sequencing was T cells isolated from PBMCs. The receptors derive from a human donor in good health. CDR3s include the opening cysteine and the closing phenylalanine or tryptophan. Fields, in order: clone size, J gene, D gene, V gene, CDR3 protein, CDR3 DNA. The D gene is left open where the match is weak. Rows give clone size only sometimes, using once, few, many, or a class for an expanded clone.

clone size: .; J gene: TRBJ2-1; D gene: .; V gene: TRBV7-2; CDR3 protein: CASSPDTSYNEQFF; CDR3 DNA: TGTGCCAGCAGCCCTGACACTTCCTACAATGAGCAGTTCTTC
clone size: .; J gene: TRBJ1-1; D gene: .; V gene: TRBV30; CDR3 protein: CAWSVLTEAFF; CDR3 DNA: TGTGCCTGGAGTGTTTTAACTGAAGCTTTCTTT
clone size: .; J gene: TRBJ2-1; D gene: .; V gene: TRBV2; CDR3 protein: CASIWTASYNEQFF; CDR3 DNA: TGTGCCAGCATTTGGACAGCCTCCTACAATGAGCAGTTCTTC
clone size: .; J gene: TRBJ1-2; D gene: TRBD1; V gene: TRBV27; CDR3 protein: CASSVQGGGYTF; CDR3 DNA: TGTGCCAGCAGTGTACAGGGGGGTGGCTACACCTTC
clone size: .; J gene: TRBJ2-1; D gene: TRBD1; V gene: TRBV5-1; CDR3 protein: CASSLAPGQGYEQFF; CDR3 DNA: TGCGCCAGCAGCTTGGCGCCGGGACAGGGGTATGAGCAGTTCTTC
clone size: .; J gene: TRBJ2-7; D gene: .; V gene: TRBV27; CDR3 protein: CASSRTLIFLGGEQYF; CDR3 DNA: TGTGCCAGTAGCCGGACGCTAATCTTCCTCGGGGGCGAGCAGTACTTC
clone size: .; J gene: TRBJ2-7; D gene: .; V gene: TRBV5-8; CDR3 protein: CASSRRASYEQYF; CDR3 DNA: TGTGCCAGCAGCCGCAGGGCCTCCTACGAGCAGTACTTC
clone size: once; J gene: TRBJ2-7; D gene: TRBD1; V gene: TRBV11-3; CDR3 protein: CASSRPTGGVTYEQYF; CDR3 DNA: TGTGCCAGCAGCCGACCAACAGGGGGAGTCACCTACGAGCAGTACTTC
clone size: .; J gene: TRBJ2-4; D gene: .; V gene: TRBV5-4; CDR3 protein: CASSLRGGLKNIQYF; CDR3 DNA: TGTGCCAGCAGCCTAAGAGGGGGTCTCAAAAACATTCAGTACTTC
clone size: once; J gene: TRBJ2-1; D gene: .; V gene: TRBV19; CDR3 protein: CASSIEEGLEQFF; CDR3 DNA: TGTGCCAGTAGTATAGAGGAGGGTCTTGAGCAGTTCTTC
clone size: few; J gene: TRBJ1-1; D gene: TRBD1; V gene: TRBV10-3; CDR3 protein: CAIRDRNTEAFF; CDR3 DNA: TGTGCCATCCGGGACAGGAACACTGAAGCTTTCTTT
clone size: .; J gene: TRBJ2-5; D gene: TRBD2; V gene: TRBV19; CDR3 protein: CASGRTSGRETQYF; CDR3 DNA: TGTGCCAGTGGACGGACTAGCGGGAGAGAGACCCAGTACTTC
clone size: once; J gene: TRBJ1-2; D gene: .; V gene: TRBV28; CDR3 protein: CAISPPLRDYPYTF; CDR3 DNA: TGTGCCATAAGCCCCCCGCTGAGAGACTATCCCTACACCTTC
clone size: .; J gene: TRBJ1-2; D gene: TRBD1; V gene: TRBV6-6; CDR3 protein: CASRAGGGYGYTF; CDR3 DNA: TGTGCCAGCAGAGCAGGGGGCGGCTATGGCTACACCTTC
clone size: .; J gene: TRBJ1-1; D gene: .; V gene: TRBV9; CDR3 protein: CASSPTIGNTEAFF; CDR3 DNA: TGTGCCAGCAGCCCTACTATAGGGAACACTGAAGCTTTCTTT
clone size: .; J gene: TRBJ2-7; D gene: TRBD1; V gene: TRBV2; CDR3 protein: CASRDRDYEQYF; CDR3 DNA: TGTGCCAGCAGGGACAGGGACTACGAGCAGTACTTC
clone size: .; J gene: TRBJ2-5; D gene: TRBD1; V gene: TRBV6-6; CDR3 protein: CASSYGGQGQETQYF; CDR3 DNA: TGTGCCAGCAGTTACGGGGGACAGGGACAAGAGACCCAGTACTTC
clone size: once; J gene: TRBJ2-5; D gene: TRBD2; V gene: TRBV19; CDR3 protein: CASSSGRWETQYF; CDR3 DNA: TGTGCCAGTTCTAGCGGGAGATGGGAGACCCAGTACTTC
clone size: .; J gene: TRBJ2-1; D gene: TRBD1; V gene: TRBV4-1; CDR3 protein: CASSEQITGVNEQFF; CDR3 DNA: TGCGCCAGCAGCGAGCAGATTACAGGGGTCAATGAGCAGTTCTTC